The entry that follows covers one TCR beta chain sequence. Its antigen is not identified. Donors were healthy Caucasian individuals from Russia aged about 6 to 90. Per sample, a minimum of 7 million PBMCs were isolated. This record comes from a study of blood T cells in healthy people across ages. Study-level findings and limits: Naive CD4+ cells and diversity were both higher in long-lived donors than in aged donors.

With a J-beta primer mix and a sample-barcoded 5' primer, a second PCR ran about 7 to 12 cycles. TCRdb processed the 5' RACE reads anew with MiXCR; each CDR3 protein has one entry. The sample lists 700,000 to 1,000,000 distinct CDR3 sequences; around 42% were seen once. Per the germline V gene, CDR1 is KGHDR and CDR2 is SFDVKD. The V and J ends lost 8 bases and 0 bases respectively, with 13 bases between them. The CDR3 runs 14 residues. Sequencing used blood. The sequence came from a man aged 55 to 70 in good health. This rearrangement joins TRBV24-1 to TRBJ2-7; D may correspond to TRBD1 or TRBD2 (5 bases each). Here the CDR3 DNA reads TGTGCCACCAACGGGACGGCGAGCTCCTACGAGCAGTACTTC. Translation: CATNGTASSYEQYF.